The 3 T cell receptor beta chains below all came from one sample that was sequenced in a study of Graves' ophthalmopathy and Graves' hyperthyroidism. RNA transcripts served as template for amplifying TCR beta CDR3 sequences. Second-round multiplex PCR came after first-round RT-PCR with HTBI primers. One entry per CDR3 protein, called by TCRdb with MiXCR from the multiplex PCR reads. The sample contains approximately 1.2 million distinct CDR3 sequences, about two fifths of which appear only once. Sequenced: peripheral blood or thyroid tissue (not recorded which). All receptors derive from an adult man with Graves' hyperthyroidism.

The CDR3 DNA reads as TGTGCCAGCTCACCAGGGACAGGGGGCTTAGCTTTCTTT. Translating gives CASSPGTGGLAFF. The V call is TRBV18, the J call TRBJ1-1, with 12 bases identical to TRBD1. The CDR3 length is 13 residues. Germline V gives CDR1 KGHSH, CDR2 LQKENI. Losses at the gene ends were 2 bases for V and 10 bases for J; bases not matched to a gene: 2.

This clonotype was detected many times. CDR3 coding DNA: TGTGCCAGCAGCCTCACATTGGCCGGGGAGCTGTTTTTT. Encoded protein: CASSLTLAGELFF. J is TRBJ2-2 and V is TRBV7-8; D is uncertain. Trimming removed 5 bases from V and 6 bases from J, with 10 bases in between. The CDR3 is 13 residues long. The germline gives CDR1 SGHVS, CDR2 FQNEAQ.

This clonotype showed up just once. The gene calls are TRBV15 and TRBJ1-2; 9 bases map to TRBD1. The germline CDR1 and CDR2 sequences are LNHNV and YYDKDF (reference sequence). CDR3 size: 15 residues. V dropped 3 bases and J dropped 6; count of bases not matched to a gene: 8. The CDR3 DNA sequence: TGTGCCACCAGCAGGGACAAGACAGGGGGTCATGGCTACACCTTC. This gives the protein CATSRDKTGGHGYTF.